A selection of T cell receptor beta chains follows, all from one sample in a study of T cell repertoires in cytomegalovirus infection. TCRdb independently ran MiXCR on the reads; one entry per CDR3 protein. The table records 250,000 to 300,000 distinct CDR3 sequences, over 15% of them present only once. The sequencing sample was made of CD8+ T cells from PBMCs. These receptors were obtained from a human donor in good health (CMV status not recorded). Some clones in this sample may be carry-over from other donors' samples. CDR3s include the opening cysteine and the closing phenylalanine or tryptophan. A D gene is named only where the DNA matches it firmly. Not all rows give a size; the values are once, few, many and, for expanded clones, a class.

clone size	D gene	V gene	J gene	CDR3 protein
NA	TRBD1	TRBV7-8	TRBJ1-2	CASSPSLPGQGLYGYTF
many	NA	TRBV7-9	TRBJ1-1	CASSLRGTEAFF
NA	NA	TRBV6-2/TRBV6-3	TRBJ2-6	CASSYSIRQGGIDSGANVLTF
many	TRBD1	TRBV4-2	TRBJ1-1	CASSQEGAGTGSNTEAFF
few	NA	TRBV7-9	TRBJ2-5	CASSPTRARTDTETQYF
few	TRBD1	TRBV12-3/TRBV12-4	TRBJ2-7	CASSSPGTAYGSYEQYF
many	TRBD1	TRBV7-2	TRBJ2-2	CASSSAVYRGRVTGELFF
few	TRBD1	TRBV29-1	TRBJ2-1	CSAGQGGYNEQFF
many	TRBD2	TRBV29-1	TRBJ2-1	CSVEEAGRWVINEQFF
once	TRBD2	TRBV2	TRBJ2-4	CASRGARFERESKNIQYF
many	TRBD1	TRBV6-2/TRBV6-3	TRBJ1-5	CASSGQGGQPQHF
few	NA	TRBV19	TRBJ1-2	CASSIGPSDREIYGYTF
few	NA	TRBV14	TRBJ1-1	CASSQVLGAGEAFF
many	TRBD1	TRBV20-1	TRBJ2-7	CSARGTGTPGIGYEQYF
NA	TRBD1	TRBV5-1	TRBJ2-5	CASSLGQGIQETQYF
NA	NA	TRBV6-2/TRBV6-3	TRBJ1-1	CASSYEGVGTEAFF
NA	NA	TRBV10-3	TRBJ2-2	CAISGRGENTGELFF
NA	TRBD1	TRBV5-1	TRBJ1-5	CASSWGTGGNQPQHF
NA	TRBD2	TRBV6-5	TRBJ2-5	CASSPYLAGDETQYF
few	TRBD1	TRBV27	TRBJ2-3	CASSPLRTGGITDTQYF
few	TRBD2	TRBV20-1	TRBJ2-1	CSARALAGYNEQFF
many	NA	TRBV12-3/TRBV12-4	TRBJ1-1	CASSLVGPNTEAFF
many	NA	TRBV7-2	TRBJ1-1	CASSSYRGNTEAFF
few	NA	TRBV2	TRBJ2-1	CASRFEGYNEQFF
NA	NA	TRBV7-9	TRBJ2-3	CASSLKGVGRGPYSTDTQYF
NA	NA	TRBV7-2	TRBJ2-7	CASSLYGVDSYEQYF